This TCR beta chain was recovered during a study of cytomegalovirus exposure and HLA in healthy donors. Every donor was a healthy person donating bone marrow. Whereas donors were nominally healthy upon sampling, unrecorded immune exposures were probable. The CDR3 has 12 amino acids. The PCR used 60 Vbeta and 13 Jbeta primers. Method: immunoSEQ multiplex PCR; TCRdb's copy keeps in-frame clones and lacks some. The sample holds 100,000 to 150,000 clones, roughly 80% seen once. A word on this clone: Its matching antigen is unknown.

The study's findings and limits: Sequence variants that were highly shared formed a cluster that was likely a sequencing artifact. Common viral pathogens (according to a later analysis) appeared linked to several of the most significant clusters.

The sequence came from a middle-aged woman in good health and CMV-seronegative. The sample comprised PBMCs. V usage is TRBV21-1 and J usage is TRBJ1-1; the table's D gene call, TRBD1, was not cross checked with the DNA. TRBV21-1 is tagged as a pseudogene. CDR3 sequence reads: CASSFQGTEAFF. The DNA for the CDR3 is TGTGCCAGCTCTTTTCAGGGCACTGAAGCTTTCTTT.